The rows below give T cell receptor beta chains drawn from one sample of a study of blood T cell repertoires in COVID-19. Assay: immunoSEQ multiplex PCR; the TCRdb copy retains only in-frame clones and omits some. Of roughly 38,000 clones in the sample, around 78% were seen once. Sample: peripheral blood. Every receptor here comes from a man aged 60 to 75 with acute or convalescent COVID-19. Each CDR3 is given with its conserved first and last residue. The D gene is left open where the match is weak. The size of a clone is reported for some rows only, either as once, few or many, or as a class for expanded clones.

CDR3aa: CAWSQLAGATDTQYF
CDR3nt: TGTGCCTGGAGTCAACTAGCGGGAGCCACAGATACGCAGTATTTT
d_gene: TRBD2
v_gene: TRBV30
j_gene: TRBJ2-3
abundance: NA

CDR3aa: CASSPGQGANEKLFF
CDR3nt: TGTGCCAGTAGTCCAGGACAGGGGGCTAATGAAAAACTGTTTTTT
d_gene: TRBD1
v_gene: TRBV19
j_gene: TRBJ1-4
abundance: NA

CDR3aa: CASSSFSSRSYNEQFF
CDR3nt: TGTGCCAGCAGTTCTTTTTCTAGCAGGAGCTACAATGAGCAGTTCTTC
d_gene: NA
v_gene: TRBV28
j_gene: TRBJ2-1
abundance: NA

CDR3aa: CASSIYYEQYF
CDR3nt: TGTGCCAGCAGTATCTACTACGAGCAGTACTTC
d_gene: NA
v_gene: TRBV12-3/TRBV12-4
j_gene: TRBJ2-7
abundance: NA

CDR3aa: CASSTSFPDTQYF
CDR3nt: TGTGCCAGCAGCACTAGCTTCCCAGATACGCAGTATTTT
d_gene: NA
v_gene: TRBV7-2
j_gene: TRBJ2-3
abundance: NA

CDR3aa: CASSVWDSQETQYF
CDR3nt: TGTGCCAGCAGTGTTTGGGACAGTCAAGAGACCCAGTACTTC
d_gene: TRBD1
v_gene: TRBV2
j_gene: TRBJ2-5
abundance: NA

CDR3aa: CASNSPGEAFF
CDR3nt: TGTGCCAGCAACTCCCCCGGGGAAGCTTTCTTT
d_gene: NA
v_gene: TRBV6-6
j_gene: TRBJ1-1
abundance: NA

CDR3aa: CSVRQGPYEQYF
CDR3nt: TGCAGCGTTAGACAGGGCCCCTACGAGCAGTACTTC
d_gene: TRBD1
v_gene: TRBV29-1
j_gene: TRBJ2-7
abundance: NA

CDR3aa: CATTRIGGNQPQHF
CDR3nt: TGCGCCACCACAAGAATAGGGGGCAATCAGCCCCAGCATTTT
d_gene: NA
v_gene: TRBV23-1
j_gene: TRBJ1-5
abundance: NA

CDR3aa: CASSLVGEGYTF
CDR3nt: TGCGCCAGCAGCTTGGTAGGAGAAGGCTACACCTTC
d_gene: NA
v_gene: TRBV5-1
j_gene: TRBJ1-2
abundance: NA

CDR3aa: CASSEAGGKHEQYF
CDR3nt: TGTGCCAGCAGTGAAGCGGGCGGGAAACACGAGCAGTACTTC
d_gene: NA
v_gene: TRBV6-1
j_gene: TRBJ2-7
abundance: NA

CDR3aa: CASTDQGANTEAFF
CDR3nt: TGCGCCAGCACAGATCAGGGGGCCAACACTGAAGCTTTCTTT
d_gene: TRBD1
v_gene: TRBV10-2
j_gene: TRBJ1-1
abundance: NA

CDR3aa: CASSPPFLAGSDTQYF
CDR3nt: TGTGCCAGTAGTCCCCCCTTCCTAGCGGGGTCAGATACGCAGTATTTT
d_gene: TRBD2
v_gene: TRBV19
j_gene: TRBJ2-3
abundance: NA

CDR3aa: CASSLFGDSSTEAFF
CDR3nt: TGTGCCAGCAGCTTATTTGGGGACTCGAGCACTGAAGCTTTCTTT
d_gene: NA
v_gene: TRBV7-6
j_gene: TRBJ1-1
abundance: NA

CDR3aa: CASSDSANTGELFF
CDR3nt: TGTGCCAGCAGTGACAGCGCGAACACCGGGGAGCTGTTTTTT
d_gene: NA
v_gene: TRBV6-4
j_gene: TRBJ2-2
abundance: NA

CDR3aa: CASSLDRVEAFF
CDR3nt: TGTGCCAGCAGCCTTGACAGGGTTGAAGCTTTCTTT
d_gene: TRBD1
v_gene: TRBV6-5
j_gene: TRBJ1-1
abundance: NA

CDR3aa: CASSLEGQGVDTQYF
CDR3nt: TGCGCCAGCAGCTTAGAGGGACAGGGGGTAGATACGCAGTATTTT
d_gene: TRBD1
v_gene: TRBV5-1
j_gene: TRBJ2-3
abundance: NA

CDR3aa: CASTNVEEKLFF
CDR3nt: TGTGCCAGTACCAATGTAGAGGAAAAACTGTTTTTT
d_gene: NA
v_gene: TRBV19
j_gene: TRBJ1-4
abundance: NA

CDR3aa: CAISDPLGGRAADTQYF
CDR3nt: TGTGCCATCAGTGACCCGCTTGGCGGGAGGGCGGCAGATACGCAGTATTTT
d_gene: TRBD2
v_gene: TRBV10-3
j_gene: TRBJ2-3
abundance: NA

CDR3aa: CASSLSGRRDEQFF
CDR3nt: TGTGCCAGCAGTTTGAGCGGGAGACGGGATGAGCAGTTCTTC
d_gene: TRBD2
v_gene: TRBV28
j_gene: TRBJ2-1
abundance: NA

CDR3aa: CASSPRTGKNTEAFF
CDR3nt: TGTGCCAGCAGTCCCCGGACAGGGAAAAACACTGAAGCTTTCTTT
d_gene: TRBD1
v_gene: TRBV27
j_gene: TRBJ1-1
abundance: NA

CDR3aa: CASSLRGSVGSYEQYF
CDR3nt: TGTGCCAGCAGTTTAAGAGGTAGCGTGGGTTCCTACGAGCAGTACTTC
d_gene: NA
v_gene: TRBV27
j_gene: TRBJ2-7
abundance: NA

CDR3aa: CASKRDSSYEQYF
CDR3nt: TGTGCCAGCAAAAGGGACTCGTCCTACGAGCAGTACTTC
d_gene: NA
v_gene: TRBV2
j_gene: TRBJ2-7
abundance: once

CDR3aa: CASSQLLQNTEAFF
CDR3nt: TGTGCCAGCAGCCAATTGTTACAGAACACTGAAGCTTTCTTT
d_gene: NA
v_gene: TRBV14
j_gene: TRBJ1-1
abundance: NA

CDR3aa: CASSQEILAGGETQYF
CDR3nt: TGTGCCAGCAGCCAAGAAATCCTAGCGGGAGGAGAGACCCAGTACTTC
d_gene: TRBD2
v_gene: TRBV14
j_gene: TRBJ2-5
abundance: once

CDR3aa: CATSDLSWEKEKNIQYF
CDR3nt: TGTGCCACCAGTGATTTATCTTGGGAGAAGGAAAAAAACATTCAGTACTTC
d_gene: NA
v_gene: TRBV24-1
j_gene: TRBJ2-4
abundance: few

CDR3aa: CASSVLGTASTDTQYF
CDR3nt: TGCGCCAGCAGTGTTTTAGGTACAGCTAGCACAGATACGCAGTATTTT
d_gene: NA
v_gene: TRBV10-2
j_gene: TRBJ2-3
abundance: NA

CDR3aa: CASSMFGRAETDTQYF
CDR3nt: TGTGCCAGTAGTATGTTCGGGAGGGCCGAGACAGATACGCAGTATTTT
d_gene: TRBD2
v_gene: TRBV19
j_gene: TRBJ2-3
abundance: NA

CDR3aa: CASSSLWDYSYNEQFF
CDR3nt: TGTGCCAGCAGCTCTCTTTGGGACTACTCCTACAATGAGCAGTTCTTC
d_gene: TRBD2
v_gene: TRBV6-2/TRBV6-3
j_gene: TRBJ2-1
abundance: NA